The 19 T cell receptor beta chains below come from one sample, sequenced in a study of cytomegalovirus exposure and HLA in healthy donors (dated by TCRdb to the late 2010s). The method was the immunoSEQ multiplex PCR assay. For the multiplex PCR, a mixture combining 60 forward primers for TCR Vbeta segments and 13 reverse primers for TCR Jbeta segments was used. TCRdb's version of the immuneACCESS table is confined to in-frame rearrangements and falls short of the full clone set. An unresolved V gene accounts for under half of the shortfall where checked; the remainder is of unknown origin. This sample holds some 150,000 clones; roughly 80% were observed only once. The top ten clonotypes cover about 6.7% of the sample. Specimen: PBMCs. These receptors were taken from a woman in her forties in good health and CMV-seropositive.

The rearrangement uses TRBV5-1 and TRBJ1-2; 7 positions match TRBD1. The germline CDR1 and CDR2 sequences are SGHRS and YFSETQ. The length of the CDR3 is 13 residues. Germline trimming cut 2 bases from V and 7 bases from J; bases unmatched to any gene: 5. The CDR3 coding sequence is TGCGCCAGCAGCTTAACAGGGGATGCTGGCTACACCTTC. It is translated as CASSLTGDAGYTF.

As to this clone: The identical CDR3 is also encoded by other nucleotide sequences in the sample. J is TRBJ2-3 and V is TRBV5-4; possibly TRBD2 for D (5 bases). V was cut by 0 bases and J by 4 bases, with 6 bases left in between. Germline V lookup: CDR1 SGHNT, CDR2 YYREEE (reference sequence). This CDR3 contains 13 residues. For the CDR3, the DNA is TGTGCCAGCAGCTTGGCGGGGTCAGATACGCAGTATTTT. This gives the protein CASSLAGSDTQYF.

The J gene is TRBJ1-3, the V gene TRBV10-2; maybe TRBD1 (5 bases). The V gene lost 0 bases and the J gene lost 7 bases, with 10 bases spanning the gap. This CDR3 has 14 residues. Germline values: CDR1 WSHSY, CDR2 SAAADI. Here the CDR3 DNA reads TGCGCCAGCAGTGAGTCGACCAGGGCCAACACCATATATTTT. It translates to CASSESTRANTIYF.

The chain recombines TRBV5-1 with TRBJ1-6, with D tentatively TRBD1 (5 bases). The germline gives CDR1 SGHRS, CDR2 YFSETQ. V lost 0 bases to trimming and J lost 10 bases, with 11 bases between them. The CDR3 contains 14 residues. CDR3 bases: TGCGCCAGCAGCTTGGGGCAAGGGGCATCACCCCTCCACTTT. Protein sequence: CASSLGQGASPLHF.

This chain joins TRBV14 and TRBJ2-4; unclear D gene. Trimming cost V 1 base and J 0 bases, with 16 bases left between them. CDR1 is SGHDN and CDR2 is FVKESK in the germline V gene. The length of the CDR3 is 18 residues. DNA for the CDR3: TGTGCCAGCAGCCAAGGGCCCACCGGTAGCCTAGCCAAAAACATTCAGTACTTC. As protein: CASSQGPTGSLAKNIQYF.

This clone was counted a few times. CDR3 sequence: CASSFPRSAGGATDTQYF. CDR3 coding DNA: TGTGCCAGCAGTTTTCCCCGTTCCGCGGGGGGGGCGACAGATACGCAGTATTTT. V gene TRBV27 combines with J gene TRBJ2-3; 9 bases agree with TRBD2. CDR3 length: 18 amino acids. Germline lookup yields CDR1 MNHEY and CDR2 SMNVEV (reference sequence). Trimming cost V 3 bases and J 3 bases; bases outside gene matches: 13.

This chain joins TRBV16 and TRBJ2-7; D perhaps matches TRBD2 (6 bases). Trimming left V 1 base short and J 9 bases short, with 13 bases between. Germline V gene sequence: CDR1 KGHSY, CDR2 FQNENV. The CDR3 contains 13 residues. CDR3 DNA: TGTGCCAGCAGCCAATTGGGAGGATTGGGGCAGTACTTC. Amino acids: CASSQLGGLGQYF.

This chain links TRBV28 with TRBJ2-5; 9 nucleotides line up with TRBD1. The last part of the DNA fits TRBJ2-7 better; the J call may be wrong. This CDR3 has 14 residues. Germline lookup yields CDR1 MDHEN and CDR2 SYDVKM. In DNA, the CDR3 is TGTGCCAGCAGTGCCGGGACAGGGACCTACGAGCAGTACTTC. It translates to CASSAGTGTYEQYF.

The V gene is TRBV11-2, the J gene TRBJ2-5; 15 bases fit TRBD2. Germline CDR1 and CDR2: SGHAT and FQNNGV. This CDR3 has 16 amino acids. Unmatched junction bases numbered 6, after V lost 5 bases and J lost 5 bases. CDR3 in DNA: TGTGCCAGCAGCCCGAGGACTAGCGGGGGGGCGGAGACCCAGTACTTC. It is translated as CASSPRTSGGAETQYF.

This clone occurred a few times. This rearrangement joins TRBV18 to TRBJ1-1, with 7 nucleotides matching TRBD1. Per the germline V gene, CDR1 is KGHSH and CDR2 is LQKENI. This CDR3 contains 14 residues. V dropped 3 bases and J dropped 0; count of bases not matched to a gene: 1. The chain's CDR3 is CASSPGQLNTEAFF. CDR3 DNA: TGTGCCAGCTCACCGGGACAGTTGAACACTGAAGCTTTCTTT. The full variable domain, rest sourced from reference TRBV18 and TRBJ1-1, is NAGVMQNPRHLVRRRGQEARLRCSPMKGHSHVYWYRQLPEEGLKFMVYLQKENIIDESGMPKERFSAEFPKEGPSILRIQQVVRGDSAAYFCASSPGQLNTEAFFGQGTRLTVV.

Note on this clone: Within the sample, other DNA sequences also encode this same CDR3. The genes are TRBV29-1 and TRBJ1-1, with D unclear. This CDR3 is 13 amino acids long. Germline-derived CDR1 and CDR2 are SQVTM and ANQGSEA. V lost 4 bases and J lost 0, with 9 bases in between. CDR3 sequence (DNA): TGCAGCGTTGCTAGACTTATGAACACTGAAGCTTTCTTT. Protein product: CSVARLMNTEAFF.

This rearrangement joins TRBV14 to TRBJ1-1; 8 positions match TRBD1. Germline CDR1 and CDR2: SGHDN and FVKESK. Trimming at V came to 5 bases and at J to 1 base, leaving 6 bases not matched to a gene. This CDR3 spans 15 amino acids. CDR3 loop: CASSAFGTGNTEAFF. CDR3 in DNA: TGTGCCAGCAGCGCGTTCGGGACAGGGAACACTGAAGCTTTCTTT.

The CDR3 DNA follows: TGTGCCAGCAGCTTCCGGGACTTACAAGAGACCCAGTACTTC. It codes for CASSFRDLQETQYF. This sequence joins TRBV4-2 and TRBJ2-5, with D perhaps TRBD2 (6 bases). Trimming removed 5 bases at V and 2 bases at J, with 12 bases between. The length of the CDR3 is 14 residues. The germline gives CDR1 LGHNA, CDR2 YNFKEQ.

J is TRBJ1-2 and V is TRBV5-6; D uncertain. This CDR3 region has 13 residues. V was pared by 1 base and J by 1 base, with 5 bases between. Germline CDR1 is SGHDT and CDR2 is YYEEEE. The CDR3 nucleotides are TGTGCCAGCAGCTTGACAGTTAACTATGGCTACACCTTC. It is translated as CASSLTVNYGYTF.

This chain uses TRBV28 with TRBJ1-2; D perhaps matches TRBD1 (6 bases). Germline CDR1 and CDR2: MDHEN and SYDVKM. Trimming took off 6 bases at V and 0 bases at J, with 14 bases between the two ends. The CDR3 length is 15 residues. The CDR3 nucleotides are TGTGCCAGCAGACAAAGACAGGTTACTAACTATGGCTACACCTTC. Translation: CASRQRQVTNYGYTF.

This chain connects TRBV7-3 to TRBJ2-1, with 9 nucleotides matching TRBD1. Trimming took 5 bases from V and 7 from J; bases not matched to a gene: 9. The length of the CDR3 is 15 residues. CDR1 and CDR2 from the germline V gene are SGHTA and FQGTGA. CDR3 in amino acids: CASSRGTGWGNEQFF. The CDR3 coding sequence is TGTGCCAGCAGCCGAGGGACAGGGTGGGGTAATGAGCAGTTCTTC.

V gene TRBV6-5 combines with J gene TRBJ1-1, with D tentatively TRBD1 (5 bases). V shed 6 bases and J shed 4 bases, with 12 bases lying between them. The CDR3 sequence is 13 residues long. CDR1 and CDR2 (germline): MNHEY, SVGAGI. CDR3 sequence reads: CASSWLGGTEAFF. DNA for the CDR3: TGTGCCAGCAGCTGGCTGGGGGGCACTGAAGCTTTCTTT.

The CDR3 protein is CASSILDSLGGYTF. For the CDR3, the DNA is TGTGCCAGTAGTATCCTGGACAGCCTGGGCGGCTACACCTTC. The chain is built from TRBV19 and TRBJ1-2; tentatively, D is TRBD1 (6 bases). Germline CDR1 LNHDA, CDR2 SQIVND (reference sequence). The length of the CDR3 is 14 residues. The V and J ends lost 3 bases and 8 bases respectively, with 16 bases between them.

The CDR3 protein is CASSLDSNQPQHF. The CDR3 DNA sequence: TGTGCCAGCAGCTTGGACAGTAATCAGCCCCAGCATTTT. This sequence joins TRBV5-4 and TRBJ1-5; no firm D call. V was clipped by 0 bases and J by 4 bases, with 5 bases between them. This CDR3 has 13 residues. Germline V lookup: CDR1 SGHNT, CDR2 YYREEE (reference sequence).